This T cell receptor beta chain stems from a study of identifying expanded T cells in peripheral blood. The CDR3 runs 15 residues. V lost 4 bases and J 0 bases, leaving 10 bases between the germline ends. Per the germline V gene, CDR1 is KGHSH and CDR2 is LQKENI. Clones were sequenced by immunoSEQ multiplex PCR, and TCRdb holds only the in-frame ones, with some missing. In the table there are about 50,000 clones, approximately 80% of which are singletons. Findings of the study overall: Differentially abundant clones: roughly 1.3 between replicates, about 15 at around 14 days, 18 to 20 at four. Across healthy donors, higher total template counts meant significantly greater roughly 2-week count variance.

About this clone itself: Its antigen is still unknown.

No infections or other immune events were documented during collection. The receptor's source is a person aged 18 to 75 in good health. This chain uses TRBV18 with TRBJ2-1; D perhaps matches TRBD1 (6 bases). The specimen sequenced was blood. Written as DNA, the CDR3 is TGTGCCAGCTCACGGGGGCCTAGCTCCTACAATGAGCAGTTCTTC. Residues: CASSRGPSSYNEQFF.